This paragraph reports one T cell receptor beta chain. This CDR3 has 14 amino acids. The germline gives CDR1 ENHRY, CDR2 SYGVKD. Trimming cost V 2 bases and J 4 bases; bases outside gene matches: 0. Clones were sequenced by immunoSEQ multiplex PCR, and TCRdb holds only the in-frame ones, with some missing. Of 200,000 to 300,000 clones in the sample, around 81% are singletons; the top ten hold 5% to 8%. The data originate from a study of blood T cell repertoires in COVID-19. Study context: From the United States, Italy and Spain came samples of acute and convalescent COVID-19. PBMCs, B-cell-depleted T cells, or T cells provided the cDNA or gDNA that made up the material.

Material: peripheral blood. The clonotype originates from a woman between 55 and 75 years old with active or convalescent COVID-19. The V gene is TRBV10-3, the J gene TRBJ1-4; 8 bases agree with TRBD1. The CDR3 DNA reads TGTGCCATCAGTGAGGACAGGGGTAATGAAAAACTGTTTTTT. Its protein is CAISEDRGNEKLFF.